The 14 T cell receptor beta chains below were found in one sample sequenced in a study of blood T cells in healthy people across ages. A second roughly 7 to 11 cycle PCR used barcoded and J-beta primers. In TCRdb, the 5' RACE reads were re-called with MiXCR into one record per CDR3 protein. The repertoire holds 800,000 to 950,000 distinct CDR3 sequences, around 29% seen once, with 10% in the top ten. This sample also belongs to another study, concerning T cells of mothers and their children.

Specimen: blood. These TCRs come from a woman aged 40 to 50 in good health.

This clonotype showed up just a few times. The chain is built from TRBV20-1 and TRBJ1-5; D ambiguous. The CDR3 loop spans 14 amino acids. Germline V gene lookup returns CDR1 DFQATT and CDR2 SNEGSKA (reference sequence). V lost 6 bases to trimming and J lost 0 bases, with 12 bases between them. The CDR3 coding sequence is TGCAGTGCCGCGGAGGGTGCTAGCAATCAGCCCCAGCATTTT. Encoded protein: CSAAEGASNQPQHF.

On this clonotype itself: A much larger clone differs by one base, so this may be a read error. This chain links TRBV4-3 with TRBJ1-2; 7 nucleotides match TRBD1. The CDR3 contains 14 residues. CDR1 is LGHNA, CDR2 YSLEER, per germline. The CDR3 loop reads CAGSQGGGNYGYTF. As DNA, the CDR3 is TGCGCCGGCAGCCAGGGGGGAGGGAACTATGGCTACACCTTC.

With respect to this clonotype: The junction differs from germline at one of its ends, possibly a read error. V and J are TRBV18 and TRBJ1-2; 9 bases agree with TRBD1. The germline V gene encodes CDR1 KGHSH and CDR2 LQKENI. CDR3 length: 14 amino acids. DNA of the CDR3: TGTGCCAGGTCACCAACAGGGGGCGACTATGGCTACACCTTC. It encodes CARSPTGGDYGYTF.

The V call is TRBV20-1, the J call TRBJ2-3; 9 positions match TRBD2. The germline V gene has CDR1 DFQATT and CDR2 SNEGSKA (reference sequence). V was pared by 6 bases and J by 0 bases, with 22 bases of the junction left unmatched. The CDR3 runs 20 residues. CDR3 region: CSALDYAGTSLRSSTDTQYF. The CDR3 DNA reads as TGCAGTGCGTTGGATTACGCCGGGACTAGCTTACGATCTAGCACAGATACGCAGTATTTT.

This clonotype appeared a few times. J is TRBJ2-2 and V is TRBV5-1; tentative D call: TRBD1 (5 bases). The germline CDR1 and CDR2 sequences are SGHRS and YFSETQ. The V end lost 1 base, the J end lost 5 bases, and 12 bases lay between the germline ends. The CDR3 covers 15 residues. CDR3 in DNA: TGCGCCAGCAGCTTGTCTACAGGAACAACCGGGGAGCTGTTTTTT. This gives the protein CASSLSTGTTGELFF. The full variable domain, completed using reference TRBV5-1 and TRBJ2-2, is KAGVTQTPRYLIKTRGQQVTLSCSPISGHRSVSWYQQTPGQGLQFLFEYFSETQRNKGNFPGRFSGRQFSNSRSEMNVSTLELGDSALYLCASSLSTGTTGELFFGEGSRLTVL.

This rearrangement joins TRBV3-1 to TRBJ1-1; TRBD1 might be the D (5 bases). Germline CDR1 and CDR2: LGHDT and YNNKEL (reference sequence). V was pared by 4 bases and J by 5 bases, with 17 bases between. The CDR3 has 15 residues. The CDR3 here is CASSPGPFGGTEAFF. The CDR3 nucleotides read TGTGCCAGCAGCCCCGGGCCTTTTGGGGGTACTGAAGCTTTCTTT.

This clonotype was observed a handful of times. This chain links TRBV5-4 with TRBJ1-2; tentative D call: TRBD1 (5 bases). The V gene's germline CDR1 is SGHNT and CDR2 YYREEE (reference sequence). CDR3 size: 14 residues. V lost 4 bases and J lost 4, with 14 bases in between. DNA for the CDR3: TGTGCCAGCAGCCCGACTGACAGACCCTATGGCTACACCTTC. Protein product: CASSPTDRPYGYTF.

The chain joins TRBV9 to TRBJ1-1; D is undetermined. Trimming took 0 bases from V and 2 from J, leaving 8 bases between them. Germline CDR1 and CDR2: SGDLS and YYNGEE. This CDR3 region has 14 residues. The chain's CDR3 is CASSVGRGNTEAFF. The CDR3 DNA sequence: TGTGCCAGCAGCGTAGGACGGGGAAACACTGAAGCTTTCTTT.

This clonotype was picked up a small number of times. V and J are TRBV28 and TRBJ1-2; a possible D gene is TRBD1 (5 bases). This CDR3 has 14 amino acids. Trimming pared 6 bases from V and 2 bases from J, leaving 13 bases between. From germline, CDR1 is MDHEN and CDR2 SYDVKM. The CDR3 DNA reads TGTGCCAGCAGCCTCGGGGGGTACAACTATGGCTACACCTTC. Its translation is CASSLGGYNYGYTF.

This CDR3 reads CANGLAGANEAFF. The CDR3 region has the DNA TGTGCCAACGGCTTGGCAGGGGCTAATGAAGCTTTCTTT. The rearrangement links TRBV12-3 or TRBV12-4 to TRBJ1-1, with D tentatively TRBD1 (6 bases). Deletions cut 10 bases from V and 7 bases from J, with 19 bases between. The CDR3 has 13 amino acids.

The chain couples TRBV18 to TRBJ2-1; D is tentatively TRBD1 or TRBD2 (5 bases each). This CDR3 comprises 15 residues. The V end lost 3 bases, the J end lost 8 bases, and 17 bases lay between the germline ends. Per germline, CDR1 KGHSH and CDR2 LQKENI. The CDR3 nucleotides are TGTGCCAGCTCACCCGGGACCCTAACGATGGATGAGCAGTTCTTC. Its translation is CASSPGTLTMDEQFF.

V and J are TRBV21-1 and TRBJ2-3. TRBV21-1 is tagged as a pseudogene. The CDR3 is 16 residues long. The CDR3 is CASSKAGSVLTDTQYF. The CDR3 bases are TGTGCCAGCAGCAAAGCAGGGTCGGTGTTGACAGATACGCAGTATTTT.

V gene TRBV7-2 combines with J gene TRBJ2-7; no firm D call. The CDR3 is 13 residues long. V lost 4 bases and J 1 base, leaving 8 bases between the germline ends. The germline V gene has CDR1 SGHTA and CDR2 FQGNSA. The CDR3 DNA follows: TGTGCCAGCAGCTCGGCCCTATCCTACGAGCAGTACTTC. This translates into CASSSALSYEQYF.

Many counts were recorded for this clonotype. This rearrangement joins TRBV5-1 to TRBJ2-5, with D uncertain. The CDR3 has 16 amino acids. Trimming shortened V by 2 bases and J by 2 bases, and 16 bases separated the two germline ends. The germline gives CDR1 SGHRS, CDR2 YFSETQ. CDR3 bases: TGCGCCAGCAGCTTAGCCCTAGGGCCCGCTCAAGAGACCCAGTACTTC. Translating gives CASSLALGPAQETQYF.